This entry lists 10 T cell receptor beta chains sequenced from one sample in a study of STAT3 mutations in large granular lymphocyte leukemia. These receptors have no identified antigens. General study results and limits: Every T-cell large granular lymphocyte leukemia patient had at least one immunodominant TCR beta clonotype.

Data came from immunoSEQ multiplex PCR; TCRdb stores just in-frame clones and leaves some out. The repertoire has around 2,500 clones, about 56% of them found once; the top ten carry about 81%. Sequenced: peripheral blood mononuclear cells. Source of these receptors: a man between 60 and 70 years old with T-cell large granular lymphocyte leukemia. Some clones in this sample may be carry-over from other donors' samples.

This clone was picked up a small number of times. This chain joins TRBV18 and TRBJ1-2; tentatively, D is TRBD1 (5 bases). V was shortened by 2 bases and J by 8 bases, with 15 bases between the two germline ends. From germline, CDR1 is KGHSH and CDR2 LQKENI. CDR3 size: 14 residues. The CDR3 DNA is TGTGCCAGCTCACCAGGGCAGGGAAGTCGGGGCTACACCTTC. Translated, it gives CASSPGQGSRGYTF.

The chain carries TRBV7-9 and TRBJ2-3; 7 positions agree with TRBD1. The germline V gene has CDR1 SEHNR and CDR2 FQNEAQ (reference sequence). The CDR3 totals 15 residues. Trimming cost V 5 bases and J 5 bases; bases outside gene matches: 10. The CDR3: CASSQSEGAGDTQYF. CDR3 nucleotide sequence: TGTGCCAGCAGCCAGAGCGAGGGGGCAGGAGATACGCAGTATTTT. Supplemented by reference TRBV7-9 and TRBJ2-3, the full variable domain reads DTGVSQNPRHKITKRGQNVTFRCDPISEHNRLYWYRQTLGQGPEFLTYFQNEAQLEKSRLLSDRFSAERPKGSFSTLEIQRTEQGDSAMYLCASSQSEGAGDTQYFGPGTRLTVL.

The chain employs TRBV25-1 and TRBJ1-1; 11 bases map to TRBD1. Germline lookup yields CDR1 MGHDK and CDR2 SYGVNS. V dropped 6 bases and J dropped 3; count of bases not matched to a gene: 3. The CDR3 has 14 amino acids. Here the CDR3 reads CASRDRGLHTEAFF. The DNA of the CDR3 is TGTGCCAGCAGGGACAGGGGGCTGCACACTGAAGCTTTCTTT.

V gene TRBV29-1 combines with J gene TRBJ2-3; maybe TRBD1 (6 bases). This CDR3 is built from 13 residues. Germline assignment: CDR1 SQVTM and CDR2 ANQGSEA. The ends were cut back, 3 bases at V and 5 bases at J, with 12 bases in the middle. The CDR3 sequence: CSVDEPGEDTQYF. CDR3 sequence (DNA): TGCAGCGTTGACGAGCCAGGGGAAGATACGCAGTATTTT.

This clone was picked up a small number of times. The V call is TRBV29-1, the J call TRBJ2-3; possible D gene TRBD2, 6 bases. Germline V gene sequence: CDR1 SQVTM, CDR2 ANQGSEA. The CDR3 extends over 12 amino acids. Trimming cost V 4 bases and J 4 bases, with 9 bases left between them. The CDR3 loop is CSVVRGSDTQYF. The CDR3 DNA reads TGCAGCGTTGTGCGGGGCTCAGATACGCAGTATTTT.

This clone has more than one count but fewer than ten. The genes are TRBV9 and TRBJ1-1; the D is unclear. Looked up from germline, CDR1 is SGDLS and CDR2 is YYNGEE. This CDR3 is built from 14 residues. The V and J ends lost 0 bases and 4 bases respectively, with 10 bases between them. As DNA, the CDR3 is TGTGCCAGCAGCGTAGGGCTACTGAGCACTGAAGCTTTCTTT. This translates into CASSVGLLSTEAFF.

The chain couples TRBV7-9 to TRBJ1-4; no firm D call. Trimming cost V 5 bases and J 3 bases, with 10 bases left between them. The length of the CDR3 is 14 residues. Per the germline V gene, CDR1 is SEHNR and CDR2 is FQNEAQ (reference sequence). The CDR3: CASSAALSNEKLFF. The CDR3 DNA reads TGTGCCAGCAGCGCGGCTCTTTCTAATGAAAAACTGTTTTTT.

The V call is TRBV9, the J call TRBJ2-7; 10 bases line up with TRBD2. Trimming at V came to 0 bases and at J to 6 bases, leaving 3 bases not matched to a gene. The CDR3 sequence is 14 residues long. Looked up from germline, CDR1 is SGDLS and CDR2 is YYNGEE. The CDR3 is CASSVGRTSGEQYF. CDR3 bases: TGTGCCAGCAGCGTAGGGCGGACTAGCGGCGAGCAGTACTTC. Based on the CDR3 plus reference TRBV9 and TRBJ2-7, the full variable domain is DSGVTQTPKHLITATGQRVTLRCSPRSGDLSVYWYQQSLDQGLQFLIQYYNGEERAKGNILERFSAQQFPDLHSELNLSSLELGDSALYFCASSVGRTSGEQYFGPGTRLTVT.

This clone has more than one count but fewer than ten. This sequence joins TRBV18 and TRBJ1-2; D unclear. Trimming took 3 bases from V and 0 from J, leaving 11 bases between them. Germline-derived CDR1 and CDR2 are KGHSH and LQKENI. This CDR3 comprises 15 residues. Here the CDR3 reads CASSPTSASNYGYTF. The DNA for the CDR3 is TGTGCCAGCTCACCGACTTCAGCTTCTAACTATGGCTACACCTTC.

The chain is built from TRBV23-1 and TRBJ2-3; 8 positions match TRBD1. TRBV23-1 counts as an open reading frame of uncertain function. The CDR3 contains 14 residues. V was clipped by 5 bases and J by 4 bases; unmatched bases: 5. This CDR3 reads CASSSRQGSDTQYF. The CDR3 nucleotides read TGCGCCAGCAGTTCCCGACAGGGGTCAGATACGCAGTATTTT.